The T cell receptor beta chain described here comes from a study of T cells in localized non-small cell lung cancer (dated by TCRdb to 2019 to 2021). Regarding the study in general: Comparing tumors with uninvolved tumor-adjacent lungs, the study looked at the T cell repertoires of 220 or so patients with early-stage NSCLC. The cohort comprised 236 treatment-naïve NSCLC patients with resected, localized lung tumors. A mean age of around 66 years was recorded for the NSCLC patients, of whom more than 120 were male and over 100 were female. Study-wide conclusions, independent of this receptor: Longer overall survival was associated with higher blood T cell density, whereas shorter survival was associated with higher adjacent-lung clonality. Because multi-region tumor sequencing was not done, intratumor heterogeneity could not be ruled out. A median of about 53 of the top 100 tumor clones were detected in paired uninvolved adjacent lung, and about 29 of these tumor clones were also found among the top 100 clones of the paired uninvolved adjacent lung. Because the study design was exploratory, TCR variables were selected using unadjusted p-values without false-discovery rate correction. The highest T cell clonality was observed in uninvolved tumor-adjacent lung, where clonality exceeded that of tumor, suggesting that antigenic responses were more focused in uninvolved tumor-adjacent lung.

The V end loses 4 bases and the J end loses 8 bases, and a stretch of 9 bases separates them. The CDR3 sequence holds 11 residues, the cysteine and phenylalanine included. Only the CDR3 DNA stays, 33 bases, in frame from base 1. Taken from the germline V gene (reference sequence), the CDR1 and CDR2 loops are LNHDA and SQIVND. The immunoSEQ Assay was used to sequence TCR beta CDR3 regions from DNA. From the authors' description of their analysis: T cell density was computed as TCR beta template counts normalized to usable DNA estimated by amplifying housekeeping genes. Richness was estimated using the preseqR package, with extrapolation to 400,000 templates for PBMC samples and to 120,000 templates for tissue samples. Clonality was calculated as one minus Pielou's evenness. Tissue-enriched TCRs were identified through differential abundance testing performed on productive amino-acid clonotypes, with a minimum total count of 5 and an alpha of 0.1. Repertoire overlap between compartments was quantified with the Jaccard Index and Morisita Overlap Index. GLIPH clustered TCR beta CDR3s with public tetramer-defined viral CDR3s; viral motifs required at least three viral sequences plus V-gene enrichment. TCRdb obtained this table from immuneACCESS and retained in-frame rearrangements with V and J assigned. These tables miss some clones; where compared with another copy, unresolved V genes account for less than half of the shortfall, and the remainder is unexplained. V and J calls and clone size are given by that table; D and trimming were obtained from the DNA. This sample gives around 94,000 clones in total; approximately 90% of them show up just once. Of the sample, 15% is held by the ten largest clones.

At diagnosis, peripheral blood, uninvolved tumor-adjacent lung and tumor were collected and were preserved as a mix of fresh-frozen and FFPE material. Blood samples were analyzed as peripheral blood mononuclear cells for TCR repertoire profiling. A word on this clone: Which antigen it targets is not known. There are no base qualities to consult, and no much larger clone falls within one base.

Sequencing was performed on peripheral blood, taken before any cancer treatment. The chain employs TRBV19 and TRBJ2-7; the D gene is unclear. This clonotype originated in a man aged 35 to 70 with stage I squamous cell lung carcinoma. Here the CDR3 is given as CASSSGLKQYF. The DNA is TGTGCCAGTAGTAGTGGGTTGAAGCAGTACTTC.